A selection of T cell receptor beta chains follows, all from one sample in a study of immune cell composition in non-small cell lung cancer. Some clones are missing from TCRdb's copy, which holds only in-frame ones; the method was immunoSEQ multiplex PCR. The data hold 4,900 or so clones, with around 76% observed a single time. Sequencing was performed on lung tumor tissue. The receptors derive from a human donor with non-small cell lung cancer. CDR3s include the opening cysteine and the closing phenylalanine or tryptophan. Each record gives: clone size, D gene, V gene, J gene, CDR3 length, CDR3 protein, CDR3 DNA. D genes are given only for firm matches. A row's size may be missing; if present it is once, few, many or a size class.

.,.,TRBV5-1,TRBJ2-7,12,CASSFGQAGQYF,TGTGCCAGCAGTTTTGGCCAGGCGGGGCAGTACTTC
.,.,TRBV27,TRBJ2-2,16,CASSLRSRVGTGELFF,TGTGCCAGCAGTTTACGGAGCAGGGTTGGCACCGGGGAGCTGTTTTTT
.,TRBD2,TRBV7-2,TRBJ2-3,16,CASSPRLAGGSDTQYF,TGTGCCAGCAGCCCCCGGTTAGCGGGGGGCTCAGATACGCAGTATTTT
.,TRBD1,TRBV6-6,TRBJ2-2,16,CASRPGGTGNTGELFF,TGTGCCAGCCGCCCCGGCGGGACAGGGAACACCGGGGAGCTGTTTTTT
.,TRBD1,TRBV19,TRBJ2-2,15,CASSRLTGGFGELFF,TGTGCCAGTAGTAGGTTGACAGGGGGCTTCGGGGAGCTGTTTTTT
.,TRBD1,TRBV7-2,TRBJ1-2,16,CASSLGGTGIDYGYTF,TGTGCCAGCAGCTTAGGTGGGACAGGGATCGACTATGGCTACACCTTC
.,.,TRBV27,TRBJ2-1,15,CASSTFRDSDNEQFF,TGTGCCAGCAGCACCTTCCGGGACTCGGACAATGAGCAGTTCTTC
.,TRBD1,TRBV4-3,TRBJ1-3,16,CASSQDRGSSGNTIYF,TGCGCCAGCAGCCAAGACAGGGGGAGCTCTGGAAACACCATATATTTT
.,TRBD2,TRBV7-2,TRBJ2-3,18,CASSPQQGLAHYTDTQYF,TGTGCCAGCAGCCCTCAGCAAGGACTAGCGCATTACACAGATACGCAGTATTTT
.,.,TRBV7-3,TRBJ2-5,15,CASSSNQGAQETQYF,TGTGCCAGCAGCTCGAATCAGGGTGCACAAGAGACCCAGTACTTC
.,TRBD1,TRBV5-1,TRBJ1-6,16,CASSLEGQGLGSPLHF,TGCGCCAGCAGCTTGGAAGGACAGGGCTTAGGGTCACCCCTCCACTTT
few,TRBD1,TRBV7-8,TRBJ2-3,18,CASSSPVRGGVSTDTQYF,TGTGCCAGCAGCTCGCCCGTAAGAGGGGGCGTAAGCACAGATACGCAGTATTTT
.,.,TRBV30,TRBJ2-7,13,CAWSGGPSYEQYF,TGTGCCTGGAGCGGCGGGCCTTCCTACGAGCAGTACTTC
.,TRBD2,TRBV2,TRBJ2-2,17,CASSEPGLAEMTGELFF,TGTGCCAGCAGTGAGCCGGGACTAGCGGAAATGACCGGGGAGCTGTTTTTT
.,TRBD2,TRBV4-3,TRBJ2-7,16,CASSQNPSGVLMEQYF,TGCGCCAGCAGCCAAAATCCTAGCGGGGTACTGATGGAGCAGTACTTC
few,TRBD1,TRBV18,TRBJ2-3,16,CASSRPGQGKTDTQYF,TGTGCCAGCTCTCGACCGGGACAGGGTAAAACAGATACGCAGTATTTT
.,.,TRBV7-2,TRBJ1-3,17,CASSLAGREGSGNTIYF,TGTGCCAGCAGCTTAGCCGGCAGGGAGGGATCTGGAAACACCATATATTTT
once,TRBD2,TRBV6-5,TRBJ2-5,16,CASSYSLAGGQETQYF,TGTGCCAGCAGTTACAGCCTAGCGGGGGGACAAGAGACCCAGTACTTC
.,TRBD1,TRBV27,TRBJ2-2,15,CASSFLDRAPGELFF,TGTGCCAGCAGTTTCCTGGACAGGGCCCCCGGGGAGCTGTTTTTT
.,.,TRBV9,TRBJ2-3,15,CASSKLERSTDTQYF,TGTGCCAGCAGCAAACTAGAGCGGAGCACAGATACGCAGTATTTT
few,TRBD2,TRBV4-2,TRBJ2-4,18,CASSQDIAGEGDKNIQYF,TGTGCCAGCAGCCAAGATATAGCGGGAGAGGGGGACAAAAACATTCAGTACTTC
.,.,TRBV19,TRBJ2-5,14,CASSTAAEQETQYF,TGTGCCAGTAGTACTGCGGCAGAGCAAGAGACCCAGTACTTC
.,TRBD1,TRBV7-2,TRBJ1-4,14,CASSFGQANEKLFF,TGTGCCAGCAGCTTTGGACAGGCGAATGAAAAACTGTTTTTT
.,.,TRBV7-2,TRBJ2-3,13,CASNPVIRDTQYF,TGTGCCAGCAACCCGGTGATAAGAGATACGCAGTATTTT
few,.,TRBV4-3,TRBJ2-1,16,CASSQVRLASYNEQFF,TGCGCCAGCAGCCAAGTGCGGCTAGCGAGTTACAATGAGCAGTTCTTC
.,.,TRBV5-4,TRBJ2-5,15,CASSLAGEGQETQYF,TGTGCCAGCAGCTTGGCCGGGGAAGGACAAGAGACCCAGTACTTC
.,TRBD1,TRBV19,TRBJ1-1,16,CASRGGDRMIGTEAFF,TGTGCCAGTAGAGGGGGGGACAGGATGATTGGCACTGAAGCTTTCTTT
few,.,TRBV11-3,TRBJ2-5,15,CASSPRPTALETQYF,TGTGCCAGCAGCCCCCGACCTACAGCATTGGAGACCCAGTACTTC
few,TRBD1,TRBV9,TRBJ1-1,15,CASSVADRGTSEAFF,TGTGCCAGCAGCGTAGCTGACAGGGGGACCTCTGAAGCTTTCTTT
.,TRBD2,TRBV5-4,TRBJ2-7,13,CASSHGTIYEQYF,TGTGCCAGCAGCCATGGGACTATCTACGAGCAGTACTTC
.,.,TRBV6-5,TRBJ2-5,14,CASQPGLNVGTQYF,TGTGCCAGCCAACCAGGGCTGAACGTTGGGACCCAGTACTTC
.,.,TRBV13,TRBJ2-1,13,CASTPDLGGEQFF,TGTGCCAGCACCCCTGACCTGGGGGGTGAGCAGTTCTTC
.,.,TRBV14,TRBJ2-7,11,CASSQRYEQYF,TGTGCCAGCAGCCAGAGATACGAGCAGTACTTC
.,.,TRBV30,TRBJ2-3,12,CAWLDGGDTQYF,TGTGCCTGGTTGGACGGGGGAGATACGCAGTATTTT
.,.,TRBV5-6,TRBJ2-5,14,CASSYGGGVETQYF,TGTGCCAGCAGCTATGGCGGGGGCGTTGAGACCCAGTACTTC
.,.,TRBV18,TRBJ2-7,15,CASSPGSGGLYEQYF,TGTGCCAGCTCACCAGGTAGCGGAGGACTCTACGAGCAGTACTTC
.,TRBD2,TRBV7-9,TRBJ2-1,16,CASSNPTSGSTYEQFF,TGTGCCAGCAGCAACCCGACTAGCGGGAGTACCTATGAGCAGTTCTTC
.,.,TRBV14,TRBJ1-1,15,CASSQGLRANTEAFF,TGTGCCAGCAGCCAGGGACTCAGGGCCAACACTGAAGCTTTCTTT
.,.,TRBV19,TRBJ2-1,15,CATRETQIAYNEQFF,TGTGCCACAAGGGAGACCCAGATCGCCTACAATGAGCAGTTCTTC
few,.,TRBV7-9,TRBJ2-7,12,CASSNRDSEQYF,TGTGCCAGCAGCAACCGGGACTCAGAGCAGTACTTC
.,TRBD1,TRBV14,TRBJ2-5,15,CASSPGTGGRETQYF,TGTGCCAGCAGCCCCGGGACAGGGGGCCGGGAGACCCAGTACTTC
.,.,TRBV19,TRBJ2-2,15,CASSIDGDSTGELFF,TGTGCCAGTAGTATAGATGGCGACAGCACCGGGGAGCTGTTTTTT